This TCR beta chain was recovered during a study of CD8+ T cells in alopecia areata. Findings of the study overall: Resident alphabeta T-cell populations of normal skin are likewise subject to sequencing in scalp samples.

Germline V gene sequence: CDR1 SEHNR, CDR2 FQNEAQ (reference sequence). The V segment lost 5 bases and the J segment 1 base; nucleotides outside the gene matches: 9. The CDR3 extends over 16 amino acids. RNA was extracted and reverse transcribed into cDNA as the sequencing template. The protocol was immunoSEQ multiplex PCR, while the TCRdb copy is restricted to in-frame clones and leaves out a portion. The sample gives about 140,000 clones, about 51% of which show up once; roughly 0.92% is in the top ten. This clone has just a few counts. Its antigen is unidentified. This TCR was sampled from a human donor with alopecia areata. J is TRBJ2-5 and V is TRBV7-9, with 8 positions matching TRBD2. The sequences come from CD4+ T cells sorted from blood, collected at week 0. The CDR3 is CASSLWTSRLQETQYF. CDR3 nucleotides: TGTGCCAGCAGCCTTTGGACTAGCAGACTCCAAGAGACCCAGTACTTC.